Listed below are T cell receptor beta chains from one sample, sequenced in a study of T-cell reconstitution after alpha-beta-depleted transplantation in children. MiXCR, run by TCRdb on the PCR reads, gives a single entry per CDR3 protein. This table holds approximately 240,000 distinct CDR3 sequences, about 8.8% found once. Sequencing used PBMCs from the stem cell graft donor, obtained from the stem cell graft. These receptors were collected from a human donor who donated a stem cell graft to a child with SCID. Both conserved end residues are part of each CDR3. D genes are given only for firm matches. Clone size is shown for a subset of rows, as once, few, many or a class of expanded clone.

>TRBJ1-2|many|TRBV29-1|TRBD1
CSTYTPGQGYGYTF
TGCAGCACCTATACCCCGGGACAGGGCTATGGCTACACCTTC
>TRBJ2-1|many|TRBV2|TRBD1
CASSLRTGRNEQFF
TGTGCCAGCAGTCTGCGGACAGGTCGGAATGAGCAGTTCTTC
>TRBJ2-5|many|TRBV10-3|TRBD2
CAISAPGLARETQYF
TGTGCCATCAGTGCCCCGGGACTAGCGAGGGAGACCCAGTACTTC
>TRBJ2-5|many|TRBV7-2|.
CASSLDERKTQYF
TGTGCCAGCAGCTTAGACGAGAGAAAGACCCAGTACTTC
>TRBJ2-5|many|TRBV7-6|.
CASSSGRSASMEETQYF
TGTGCCAGCAGCTCGGGAAGGTCGGCAAGCATGGAAGAGACCCAGTACTTC
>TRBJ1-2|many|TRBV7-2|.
CASSSPSLDRRYGYTF
TGTGCCAGCAGCTCACCTTCCCTGGACAGACGCTATGGCTACACCTTC
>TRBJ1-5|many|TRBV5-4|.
CASSDDPGQPQHF
TGTGCCAGCAGCGACGACCCAGGGCAGCCCCAGCATTTT
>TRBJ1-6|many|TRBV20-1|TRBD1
CSASRDRRNSPLHF
TGCAGTGCCAGCCGGGACAGGAGGAATTCACCCCTCCACTTT
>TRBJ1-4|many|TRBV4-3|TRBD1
CASSQETEGTEEKLFF
TGCGCCAGCAGCCAAGAGACCGAGGGGACAGAAGAAAAACTGTTTTTT
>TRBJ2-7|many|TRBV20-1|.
CSASRYGSYEQYF
TGCAGTGCTTCCCGATACGGATCCTACGAGCAGTACTTC
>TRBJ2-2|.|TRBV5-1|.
CASSPTGAGELFF
TGCGCCAGCAGCCCGACGGGGGCCGGGGAGCTGTTTTTT
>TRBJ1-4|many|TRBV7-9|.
CASSPTLPAGEKLFF
TGTGCCAGCAGCCCCACGTTGCCGGCGGGTGAAAAACTGTTTTTT
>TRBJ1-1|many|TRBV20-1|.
CSAASYTEAFF
TGCAGTGCTGCCTCGTACACTGAAGCTTTCTTT
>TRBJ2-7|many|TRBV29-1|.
CSEGLHEQYF
TGCAGCGAGGGCTTACACGAGCAGTACTTC
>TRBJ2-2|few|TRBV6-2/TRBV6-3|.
CASTSRPNTGELFF
TGTGCCAGCACCTCCCGACCGAACACCGGGGAGCTGTTTTTT
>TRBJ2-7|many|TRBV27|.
CASSPRGQISYEQYF
TGTGCCAGCAGTCCACGCGGACAGATTTCCTACGAGCAGTACTTC
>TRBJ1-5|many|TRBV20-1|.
CSARGGEGSINNQPQHF
TGCAGTGCTAGGGGGGGTGAAGGGAGCATTAACAATCAGCCCCAGCATTTT
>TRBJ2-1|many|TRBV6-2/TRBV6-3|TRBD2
CASRVAGGNYNNEQFF
TGTGCCAGCAGGGTAGCGGGGGGGAATTATAACAATGAGCAGTTCTTC
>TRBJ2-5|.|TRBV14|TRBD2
CASSLPRRLARETQYF
TGTGCCAGCAGCCTGCCGCGAAGACTAGCTCGAGAGACCCAGTACTTC
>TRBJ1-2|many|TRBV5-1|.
CASSWGGVAYGYTF
TGCGCCAGCAGCTGGGGCGGGGTTGCCTATGGCTACACCTTC
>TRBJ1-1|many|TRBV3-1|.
CASRDLNTEAFF
TGTGCCAGCAGGGATCTGAACACTGAAGCTTTCTTT
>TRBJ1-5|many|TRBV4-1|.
CASSQGLSGNQPQHF
TGCGCCAGCAGCCAGGGTTTGAGTGGGAATCAGCCCCAGCATTTT
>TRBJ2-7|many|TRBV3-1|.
CASSRGAVPEQYF
TGTGCCAGCAGCCGGGGCGCGGTTCCCGAGCAGTACTTC
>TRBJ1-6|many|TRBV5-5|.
CASSLNVHYNSPLHF
TGTGCCAGCAGCTTGAATGTCCACTATAATTCACCCCTCCACTTT
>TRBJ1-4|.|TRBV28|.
CASNSVLATNEKLFF
TGTGCCAGCAATTCAGTGTTAGCAACTAATGAAAAACTGTTTTTT
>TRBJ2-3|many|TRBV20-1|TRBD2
CSASSGTSGGSTDTQYF
TGCAGTGCTAGCTCCGGGACTAGCGGGGGAAGCACAGATACGCAGTATTTT
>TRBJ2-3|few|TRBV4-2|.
CASSQDISRGPDTQYF
TGTGCCAGCAGCCAAGATATATCGCGGGGCCCGGATACGCAGTATTTT
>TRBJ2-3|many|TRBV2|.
CASTGESTDTQYF
TGTGCCAGCACAGGGGAGAGCACAGATACGCAGTATTTT
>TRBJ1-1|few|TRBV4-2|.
CASSQVAGGNTEAFF
TGTGCCAGCAGCCAAGTTGCGGGGGGGAACACTGAAGCTTTCTTT
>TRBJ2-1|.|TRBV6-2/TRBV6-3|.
CASSLKNEQFF
TGTGCCAGCAGTCTAAAAAATGAGCAGTTCTTC
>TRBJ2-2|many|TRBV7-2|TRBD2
CASSLEPAGANTGELFF
TGTGCCAGCAGCTTAGAGCCAGCGGGGGCGAACACCGGGGAGCTGTTTTTT
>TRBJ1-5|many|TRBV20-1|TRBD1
CSARWRQGDQPQHF
TGCAGTGCTAGATGGAGACAGGGGGATCAGCCCCAGCATTTT
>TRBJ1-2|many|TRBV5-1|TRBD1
CASSSNRDSYYGYTF
TGCGCCAGCAGCTCAAACCGGGACAGCTACTATGGCTACACCTTC
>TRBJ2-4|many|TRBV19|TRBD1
CASSVPGQGAKNIQYF
TGTGCCAGCTCGGTGCCGGGACAGGGGGCCAAAAACATTCAGTACTTC
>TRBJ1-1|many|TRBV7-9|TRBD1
CASRPTGGVTEAFF
TGTGCCAGCAGACCCACAGGGGGGGTCACTGAAGCTTTCTTT
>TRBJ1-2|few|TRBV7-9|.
CASSTNVGYGYTF
TGTGCCAGCAGCACTAACGTGGGTTATGGCTACACCTTC
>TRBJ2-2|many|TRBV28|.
CASKLRGDANTGELFF
TGTGCCAGCAAGTTGAGGGGGGACGCGAACACCGGGGAGCTGTTTTTT
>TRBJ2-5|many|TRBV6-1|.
CASDAEGRAMQETQYF
TGTGCCAGTGATGCTGAAGGCAGGGCAATGCAAGAGACCCAGTACTTC
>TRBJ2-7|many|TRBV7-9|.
CASSYGDFRFYEQYF
TGTGCCAGCAGCTACGGGGACTTTAGGTTTTACGAGCAGTACTTC
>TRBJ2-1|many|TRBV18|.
CASSPPGFNEQFF
TGTGCCAGCTCACCACCGGGCTTCAATGAGCAGTTCTTC
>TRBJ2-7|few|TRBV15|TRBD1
CATSRSDRVGEQYF
TGTGCCACCAGCAGATCTGACAGGGTCGGAGAGCAGTACTTC
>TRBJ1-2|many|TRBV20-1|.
CSARGTREGWGYTF
TGCAGTGCCAGAGGCACCAGGGAAGGGTGGGGCTACACCTTC
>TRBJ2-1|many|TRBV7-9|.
CASSLLGTPRLNEQFF
TGTGCCAGCAGTCTACTCGGGACTCCTAGGCTCAATGAGCAGTTCTTC
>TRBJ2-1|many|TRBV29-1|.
CSVGLEFPLGFF
TGCAGCGTTGGATTGGAGTTCCCTTTGGGGTTCTTC
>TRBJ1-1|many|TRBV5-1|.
CASSLEGQPDTEAFF
TGCGCCAGCAGCTTGGAAGGACAGCCCGACACTGAAGCTTTCTTT